Below, 22 T cell receptor beta chains from the same sample are listed, as sequenced in a study of blood T cell repertoires in COVID-19 (dated by TCRdb to the early 2020s). Libraries came from the immunoSEQ multiplex PCR assay. TCRdb's version of the immuneACCESS table is confined to in-frame rearrangements and falls short of the full clone set. An unresolved V gene accounts for under half of the shortfall where checked; the remainder is of unknown origin. The table for this sample lists around 86,000 clones; under 85% of them were counted only once. Of the sample, 9.5% to 15% is held by the ten largest clones. The specimen sequenced was peripheral blood. These receptors were collected from a human donor in a cohort sampled during active COVID-19.

The chain employs TRBV2 and TRBJ2-3; 10 bases are shared with TRBD2. V was clipped by 7 bases and J by 4 bases; unmatched bases: 5. The germline CDR1 and CDR2 sequences are SNHLY and FYNNEI. This CDR3 is built from 14 residues. The CDR3 protein is CASKREGRSDTQYF. The CDR3 region has the DNA TGTGCCAGCAAGCGGGAGGGCCGCTCAGATACGCAGTATTTT. The full variable domain, its missing parts supplied by reference TRBV2 and TRBJ2-3, is EPEVTQTPSHQVTQMGQEVILRCVPISNHLYFYWYRQILGQKVEFLVSFYNNEISEKSEIFDDQFSVERPDGSNFTLKIRSTKLEDSAMYFCASKREGRSDTQYFGPGTRLTVL.

This clone was seen a single time. The V and J genes are TRBV4-3 and TRBJ2-7; possibly TRBD1 for D (5 bases). This CDR3 is 15 amino acids long. The V end lost 3 bases, the J end lost 4 bases, and 16 bases lay between the germline ends. Germline-derived CDR1 and CDR2 are LGHNA and YSLEER. CDR3 sequence: CASSHQGASRYEQYF. The DNA of the CDR3 is TGCGCCAGCAGCCACCAAGGGGCAAGCCGATACGAGCAGTACTTC.

This clone came up once. The J gene is TRBJ2-1, the V gene TRBV30, with 11 positions matching TRBD2. Trimming took 2 bases from V and 2 from J; bases not matched to a gene: 5. The CDR3 totals 16 residues. Germline V gives CDR1 GTSNPN, CDR2 SVGIG (reference sequence). The CDR3: CAWSPRLAGPYNEQFF. The CDR3 nucleotides read TGTGCCTGGAGTCCTCGACTAGCGGGGCCCTACAATGAGCAGTTCTTC. Complete variable domain (other parts from reference TRBV30 and TRBJ2-1): SQTIHQWPATLVQPVGSPLSLECTVEGTSNPNLYWYRQAAGRGLQLLFYSVGIGQISSEVPQNLSASRPQDRQFILSSKKLLLSDSGFYLCAWSPRLAGPYNEQFFGPGTRLTVL.

V gene TRBV6-5 combines with J gene TRBJ1-2, with D perhaps matching TRBD1 (5 bases). The CDR3 sequence is 14 residues long. V was pared by 5 bases and J by 5 bases, with 15 bases between. Germline V gene sequence: CDR1 MNHEY, CDR2 SVGAGI. CDR3 in amino acids: CASSRRGSGYGYTF. CDR3 DNA: TGTGCCAGCAGTAGGAGGGGATCCGGGTATGGCTACACCTTC.

This chain uses TRBV15 with TRBJ1-5, with 12 bases matching TRBD1. The V gene end was trimmed by 6 bases and the J gene end by 0 bases; junction bases not matched to a gene: 9. Germline V gene sequence: CDR1 LNHNV, CDR2 YYDKDF (reference sequence). CDR3 length: 18 amino acids. The CDR3 spells CATRSGTGGQYSNQPQHF. CDR3 nucleotides: TGTGCCACCAGATCAGGGACAGGGGGCCAGTATAGCAATCAGCCCCAGCATTTT.

A single count supports this clone. The rearrangement uses TRBV5-4 and TRBJ1-6, with D uncertain. V was pared by 4 bases and J by 5 bases, with 7 bases between. The CDR3 contains 13 residues. Germline values: CDR1 SGHNT, CDR2 YYREEE (reference sequence). The CDR3 reads CASSQHDNSPLHF. In DNA form, the CDR3 reads TGTGCCAGCAGCCAACACGATAATTCACCCCTCCACTTT. The variable domain in full, completed from reference TRBV5-4 and TRBJ1-6, reads ETGVTQSPTHLIKTRGQQVTLRCSSQSGHNTVSWYQQALGQGPQFIFQYYREEENGRGNFPPRFSGLQFPNYSSELNVNALELDDSALYLCASSQHDNSPLHFGNGTRLTVT.

J is TRBJ1-5 and V is TRBV27; 8 bases line up with TRBD1. The germline CDR1 and CDR2 sequences are MNHEY and SMNVEV (reference sequence). The CDR3 totals 19 residues. With V trimmed by 3 bases and J by 2 bases, 15 bases remained unmatched. In DNA, the CDR3 is TGTGCCAGCAGTTTTGCCTCGGACAGGGCCGTTACGGGCAATCAGCCCCAGCATTTT. It specifies CASSFASDRAVTGNQPQHF.

The chain employs TRBV28 and TRBJ1-1, with 9 bases identical to TRBD1. The CDR3 totals 15 residues. CDR1 is MDHEN and CDR2 is SYDVKM in the germline V gene. J gave up 4 bases and V 2 bases, and 5 bases lay outside the gene matches. The CDR3 here is CASSLSDRGFTEAFF. The CDR3 DNA reads TGTGCCAGCAGTTTAAGTGACAGGGGGTTCACTGAAGCTTTCTTT.

The CDR3 DNA reads TGTGCCAGCAGTAACGCGGAAAATCAGCCCCAGCATTTT. This gives the protein CASSNAENQPQHF. The chain recombines TRBV12-3 or TRBV12-4 with TRBJ1-5; D is ambiguous. The length of the CDR3 is 13 residues. The V gene lost 5 bases and the J gene lost 4 bases, with 9 bases spanning the gap.

This chain uses TRBV30 with TRBJ1-3; D is unresolved. Germline V CDR1 and CDR2: GTSNPN, SVGIG (reference sequence). Trimming pared 8 bases from V and 2 bases from J, leaving 13 bases between. The CDR3 extends over 13 amino acids. CDR3 loop: CARSPQPGNTIYF. As DNA, the CDR3 is TGTGCCCGGTCTCCACAGCCTGGAAACACCATATATTTT.

The chain carries TRBV27 and TRBJ2-7, with a possible D match to TRBD1 (6 bases). V lost 8 bases and J lost 0, with 11 bases in between. The CDR3 contains 13 residues. Germline CDR1 reads MNHEY; CDR2 reads SMNVEV (reference sequence). DNA for the CDR3: TGTGCCAGCGGACCACAGGGCTCCTACGAGCAGTACTTC. Encoded protein: CASGPQGSYEQYF.

In nucleotides, the CDR3 is TGTGCCAGCAGCGTGAGGGGCCGGGCCAGGGAGGAAGAGCAGTACTTC. Translating gives CASSVRGRAREEEQYF. The V and J genes are TRBV7-9 and TRBJ2-7; TRBD2 is a possible D gene (6 bases). V was trimmed by 5 bases and J by 7 bases, leaving 24 bases between them. The CDR3 has 16 residues. Germline V gene data show CDR1 as SEHNR and CDR2 as FQNEAQ (reference sequence).

This rearrangement joins TRBV7-7 to TRBJ2-2, with 12 bases identical to TRBD2. After removal of 5 bases from V and 4 bases from J, the junction contained 8 bases not matched to a gene. The CDR3 runs 17 residues. Germline V CDR1 and CDR2: SSHAT, FNYEAQ (reference sequence). CDR3 DNA sequence: TGTGCCAGCAGCCTTACTTCGACTAGCGGGAGCACCGGGGAGCTGTTTTTT. Translated: CASSLTSTSGSTGELFF. The full variable domain, rest sourced from reference TRBV7-7 and TRBJ2-2, is GAGVSQSPRYKVTKRGQDVTLRCDPISSHATLYWYQQALGQGPEFLTYFNYEAQPDKSGLPSDRFSAERPEGSISTLTIQRTEQRDSAMYRCASSLTSTSGSTGELFFGEGSRLTVL.

The chain employs TRBV5-8 and TRBJ2-7; D gene unclear. V was trimmed by 5 bases and J by 0 bases, leaving 15 bases between them. CDR1 is SGHTS, CDR2 YDEGEE, per germline. The CDR3 is made up of 15 amino acids. For the CDR3, the DNA is TGTGCCAGCAGTCCCGGTTATATTTCCTCCTACGAGCAGTACTTC. Protein product: CASSPGYISSYEQYF.

Only a few counts were recorded for this clone. The V and J genes are TRBV10-3 and TRBJ1-2, with 7 bases aligning to TRBD1. The germline V gene encodes CDR1 ENHRY and CDR2 SYGVKD. The CDR3 is made up of 15 amino acids. V was clipped by 3 bases and J by 9 bases; unmatched bases: 13. CDR3 sequence (DNA): TGTGCCATCAGTGATTATCCGGGACAGCCCATTAGCTACACCTTC. Amino acids: CAISDYPGQPISYTF.

The chain recombines TRBV30 with TRBJ1-1; no clear D gene. The V end was cut by 8 bases, the J end by 1 base, with 14 bases between. The CDR3 loop spans 13 amino acids. Germline V gene sequence: CDR1 GTSNPN, CDR2 SVGIG (reference sequence). The CDR3 sequence is CARKAASNTEAFF. CDR3 coding DNA: TGTGCCCGCAAGGCGGCTTCGAACACTGAAGCTTTCTTT.

The chain links TRBV5-1 to TRBJ2-7; no clear D. This CDR3 has 16 amino acids. V lost 0 bases and J lost 0, with 13 bases in between. Germline CDR1 and CDR2: SGHRS and YFSETQ. The CDR3 region is CASSLALEANSYEQYF. The CDR3, as DNA: TGCGCCAGCAGCTTGGCCTTAGAGGCGAACTCCTACGAGCAGTACTTC.

The rearrangement links TRBV9 to TRBJ2-3; 7 bases map to TRBD2. After removal of 3 bases from V and 6 bases from J, the junction contained 13 bases not matched to a gene. The CDR3 loop spans 16 amino acids. The germline V gene has CDR1 SGDLS and CDR2 YYNGEE. CDR3 nucleotide sequence: TGTGCCAGCAGCGGCGCCAGCGGGGTACACAGGGATACGCAGTATTTT. The encoded protein is CASSGASGVHRDTQYF.

The chain combines TRBV18 with TRBJ1-2, with unresolved D. CDR1 is KGHSH and CDR2 is LQKENI in the germline V gene. Trimming left V 2 bases short and J 5 bases short, with 9 bases between. This CDR3 has 13 residues. CDR3 in amino acids: CASSPAARYGYTF. In DNA form, the CDR3 reads TGTGCCAGCTCACCAGCGGCTCGATATGGCTACACCTTC. The whole variable domain, remainder taken from reference TRBV18 and TRBJ1-2, is NAGVMQNPRHLVRRRGQEARLRCSPMKGHSHVYWYRQLPEEGLKFMVYLQKENIIDESGMPKERFSAEFPKEGPSILRIQQVVRGDSAAYFCASSPAARYGYTFGSGTRLTVV.

The rearrangement links TRBV4-3 to TRBJ2-3, with 12 bases matching TRBD2. The CDR3 extends over 20 amino acids. The V and J ends lost 0 bases and 6 bases, in that order; junction bases with no gene match: 16. The germline V gene encodes CDR1 LGHNA and CDR2 YSLEER. In DNA, the CDR3 is TGCGCCAGCAGCCAAGAGGCCCCCATCGGGCTAGCGGGGGGGGAGGATACGCAGTATTTT. Its translation is CASSQEAPIGLAGGEDTQYF.

J is TRBJ2-5 and V is TRBV19; 8 bases are a match to TRBD1. The CDR3 is 16 residues long. Germline V CDR1 and CDR2: LNHDA, SQIVND (reference sequence). The ends lost 5 bases at V and 5 bases at J; junction bases unmatched: 13. The CDR3 sequence: CASSPGDRHVGETQYF. The CDR3 region has the DNA TGTGCCAGTAGTCCTGGGGACAGGCACGTGGGGGAGACCCAGTACTTC.

This clone was observed a few times. J is TRBJ1-3 and V is TRBV18; D is unresolved. CDR1 KGHSH and CDR2 LQKENI come from the germline V gene. The CDR3 is 20 amino acids. V lost 0 bases and J lost 0, with 21 bases in between. In DNA, the CDR3 is TGTGCCAGCTCACCACCCATGGCGATACAGATTTCCTTCTCTGGAAACACCATATATTTT. Translating it yields CASSPPMAIQISFSGNTIYF.